The source of this TCR beta chain is a study of shared clonotypes between healthy human individuals. The naive CD8 fraction comprised CD45RO-negative cells positively selected for CCR7 and excluded terminally differentiated effector memory CD45RA+ cells. Between the trimmed V and J ends, which lost 1 base and 3 bases, there was a span of 10 bases. This CDR3 has 14 amino acids. The germline gives CDR1 LNHDA, CDR2 SQIVND (reference sequence). The data were produced by immunoSEQ multiplex PCR, yet TCRdb's version contains in-frame clones alone and is incomplete. This repertoire shows approximately 600,000 clones, around 95% found once; its top ten account for over 0.1%.

The V gene is TRBV19, the J gene TRBJ2-7; no reliable D call. The sequencing sample was made of naive CD8+ T cells sorted from blood. The sequence was obtained from a woman in her twenties or thirties in good health. The CDR3 bases are TGTGCCAGTAGTATAGTGGACGGCGGCTACGAGCAGTACTTC. This encodes CASSIVDGGYEQYF.